This T cell receptor beta chain is from a study of blood T cells in healthy people across ages. PBMCs numbering at least 6.5 million were isolated per sample. Per sample, at least 5 micrograms of total RNA were extracted. The CDR3 extends over 15 amino acids. Germline V gene lookup returns CDR1 SGHRS and CDR2 YFSETQ. It was with a sample-barcoded 5' primer and a J-beta primer mix that a second PCR of roughly 6 to 12 cycles was run. The template-switch adaptor was a 5' adaptor with 12 random nucleotides. It tagged each cDNA molecule. Using its own MiXCR run on the 5' RACE reads, TCRdb lists one record per CDR3 protein. The top ten hold approximately 37% of the sample, which has approximately 600,000 distinct CDR3 sequences, roughly three fifths seen once. With regard to this clonotype: Its target is not known. One junction end does not reproduce the germline sequence, and a read error may be involved.

Points from the study as a whole: Age showed a roughly linear inverse relationship with TCR beta diversity per million T cells.

The material sequenced was blood. The chain combines TRBV5-1 with TRBJ2-4, with D perhaps TRBD1 (6 bases). The J call is doubtful: the DNA matches TRBJ2-7 better. The source is a man aged 60-69 years in good health. CDR3 coding DNA: TGCGCCAGCAGCGCCACGGGACACAACTCCTGCGAGCAGTACTTC. The encoded protein is CASSATGHNSCEQYF.